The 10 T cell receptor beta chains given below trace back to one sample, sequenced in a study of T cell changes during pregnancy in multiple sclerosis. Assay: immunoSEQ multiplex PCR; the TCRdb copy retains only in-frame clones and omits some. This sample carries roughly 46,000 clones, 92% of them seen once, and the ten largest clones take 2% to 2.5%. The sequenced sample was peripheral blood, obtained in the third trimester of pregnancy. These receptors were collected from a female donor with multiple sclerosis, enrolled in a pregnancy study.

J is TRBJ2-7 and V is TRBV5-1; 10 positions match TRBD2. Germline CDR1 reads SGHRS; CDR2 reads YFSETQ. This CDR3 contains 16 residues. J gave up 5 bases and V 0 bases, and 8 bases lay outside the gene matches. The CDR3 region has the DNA TGCGCCAGCAGCTTGGTACAAGCGGGAGGGTTCCACGAGCAGTACTTC. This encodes CASSLVQAGGFHEQYF.

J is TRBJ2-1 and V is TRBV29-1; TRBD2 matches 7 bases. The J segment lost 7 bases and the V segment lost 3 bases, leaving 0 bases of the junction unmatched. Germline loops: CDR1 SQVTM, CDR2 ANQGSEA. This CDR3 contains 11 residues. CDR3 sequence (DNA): TGCAGCGTTGAGGGAGGGAATGAGCAGTTCTTC. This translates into CSVEGGNEQFF.

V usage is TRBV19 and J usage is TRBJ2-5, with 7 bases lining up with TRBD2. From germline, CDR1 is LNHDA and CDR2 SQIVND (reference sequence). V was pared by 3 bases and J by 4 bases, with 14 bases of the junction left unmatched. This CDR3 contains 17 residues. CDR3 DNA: TGTGCCAGTAGTATTGACGGGGGAGGGAGTCAGAGAGAGACCCAGTACTTC. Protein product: CASSIDGGGSQRETQYF. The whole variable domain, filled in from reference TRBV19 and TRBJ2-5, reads DGGITQSPKYLFRKEGQNVTLSCEQNLNHDAMYWYRQDPGQGLRLIYYSQIVNDFQKGDIAEGYSVSREKKESFPLTVTSAQKNPTAFYLCASSIDGGGSQRETQYFGPGTRLLVL.

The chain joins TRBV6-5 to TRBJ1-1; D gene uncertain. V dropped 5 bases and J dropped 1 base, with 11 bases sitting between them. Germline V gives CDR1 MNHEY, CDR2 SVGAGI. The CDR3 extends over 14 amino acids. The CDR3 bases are TGTGCCAGCAGTCCCCGAACACAGAACACTGAAGCTTTCTTT. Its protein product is CASSPRTQNTEAFF.

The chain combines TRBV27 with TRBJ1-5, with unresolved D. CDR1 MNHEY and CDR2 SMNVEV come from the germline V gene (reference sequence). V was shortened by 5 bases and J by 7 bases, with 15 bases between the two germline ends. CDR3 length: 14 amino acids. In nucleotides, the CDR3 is TGTGCCAGCAGTCGCGATGTACGTCGCCAGCCCCAGCATTTT. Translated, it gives CASSRDVRRQPQHF.

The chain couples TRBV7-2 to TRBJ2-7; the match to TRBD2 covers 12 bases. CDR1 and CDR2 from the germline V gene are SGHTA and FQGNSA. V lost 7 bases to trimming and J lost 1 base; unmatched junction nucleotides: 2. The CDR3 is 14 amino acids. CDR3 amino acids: CASTSGRASYEQYF. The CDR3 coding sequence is TGTGCCAGCACTAGCGGGAGGGCATCCTACGAGCAGTACTTC.

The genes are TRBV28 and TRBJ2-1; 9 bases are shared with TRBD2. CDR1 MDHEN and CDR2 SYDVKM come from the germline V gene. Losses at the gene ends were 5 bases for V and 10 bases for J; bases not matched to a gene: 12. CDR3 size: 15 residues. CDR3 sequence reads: CASSLRAGGVREQFF. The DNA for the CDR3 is TGTGCCAGCAGTCTCAGAGCGGGAGGAGTACGGGAGCAGTTCTTC. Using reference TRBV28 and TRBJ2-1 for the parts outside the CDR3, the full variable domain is DVKVTQSSRYLVKRTGEKVFLECVQDMDHENMFWYRQDPGLGLRLIYFSYDVKMKEKGDIPEGYSVSREKKERFSLILESASTNQTSMYLCASSLRAGGVREQFFGPGTRLTVL.

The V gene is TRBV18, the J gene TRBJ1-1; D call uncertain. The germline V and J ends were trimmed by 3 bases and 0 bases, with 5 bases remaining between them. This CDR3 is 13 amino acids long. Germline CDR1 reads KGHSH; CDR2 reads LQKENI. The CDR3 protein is CASSPRLNTEAFF. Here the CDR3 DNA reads TGTGCCAGCTCACCGAGGTTGAACACTGAAGCTTTCTTT. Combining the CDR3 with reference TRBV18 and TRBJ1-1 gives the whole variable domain NAGVMQNPRHLVRRRGQEARLRCSPMKGHSHVYWYRQLPEEGLKFMVYLQKENIIDESGMPKERFSAEFPKEGPSILRIQQVVRGDSAAYFCASSPRLNTEAFFGQGTRLTVV.

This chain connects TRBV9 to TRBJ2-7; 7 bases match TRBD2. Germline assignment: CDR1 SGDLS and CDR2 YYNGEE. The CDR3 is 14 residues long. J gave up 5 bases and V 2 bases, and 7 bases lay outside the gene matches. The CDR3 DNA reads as TGTGCCAGCAGCGTGGCCCTACTAGCGAACGAGCAGTACTTC. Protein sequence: CASSVALLANEQYF. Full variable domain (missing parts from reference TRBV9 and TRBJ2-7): DSGVTQTPKHLITATGQRVTLRCSPRSGDLSVYWYQQSLDQGLQFLIQYYNGEERAKGNILERFSAQQFPDLHSELNLSSLELGDSALYFCASSVALLANEQYFGPGTRLTVT.

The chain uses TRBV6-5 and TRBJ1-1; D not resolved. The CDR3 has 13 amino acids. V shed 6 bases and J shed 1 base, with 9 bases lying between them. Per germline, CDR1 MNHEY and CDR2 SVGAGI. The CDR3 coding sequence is TGTGCCAGCAGGACGGCGGCGAACACTGAAGCTTTCTTT. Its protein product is CASRTAANTEAFF.